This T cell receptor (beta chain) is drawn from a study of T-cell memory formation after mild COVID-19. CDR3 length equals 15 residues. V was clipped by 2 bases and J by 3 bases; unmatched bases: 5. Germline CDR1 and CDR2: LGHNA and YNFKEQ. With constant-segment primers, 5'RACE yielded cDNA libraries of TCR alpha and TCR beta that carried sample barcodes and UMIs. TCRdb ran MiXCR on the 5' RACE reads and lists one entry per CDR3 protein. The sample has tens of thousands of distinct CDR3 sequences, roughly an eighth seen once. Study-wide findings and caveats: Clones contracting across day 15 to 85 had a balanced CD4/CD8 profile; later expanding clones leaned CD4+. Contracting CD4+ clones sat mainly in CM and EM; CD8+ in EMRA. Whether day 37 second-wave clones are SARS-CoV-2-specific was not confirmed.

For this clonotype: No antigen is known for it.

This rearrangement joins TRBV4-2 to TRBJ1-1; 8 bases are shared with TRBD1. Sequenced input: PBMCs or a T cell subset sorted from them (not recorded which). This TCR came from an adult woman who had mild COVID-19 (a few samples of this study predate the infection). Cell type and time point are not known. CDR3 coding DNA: TGTGCCAGCAGCCAACACTCGACAGGGGACACTGAAGCTTTCTTT. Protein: CASSQHSTGDTEAFF.